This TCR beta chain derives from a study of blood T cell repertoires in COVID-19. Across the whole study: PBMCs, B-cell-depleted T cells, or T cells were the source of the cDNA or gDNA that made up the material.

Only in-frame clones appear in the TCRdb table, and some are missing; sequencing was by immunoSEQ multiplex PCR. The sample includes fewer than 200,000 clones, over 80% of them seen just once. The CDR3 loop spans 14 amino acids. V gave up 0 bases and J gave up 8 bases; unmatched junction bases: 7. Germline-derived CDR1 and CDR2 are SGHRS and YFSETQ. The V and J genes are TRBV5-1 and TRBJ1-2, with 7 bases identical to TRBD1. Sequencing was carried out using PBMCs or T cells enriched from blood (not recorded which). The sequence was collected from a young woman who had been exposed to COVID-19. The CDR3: CASSLGQGQGGYTF. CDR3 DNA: TGCGCCAGCAGCTTGGGACAGGGCCAGGGAGGCTACACCTTC.